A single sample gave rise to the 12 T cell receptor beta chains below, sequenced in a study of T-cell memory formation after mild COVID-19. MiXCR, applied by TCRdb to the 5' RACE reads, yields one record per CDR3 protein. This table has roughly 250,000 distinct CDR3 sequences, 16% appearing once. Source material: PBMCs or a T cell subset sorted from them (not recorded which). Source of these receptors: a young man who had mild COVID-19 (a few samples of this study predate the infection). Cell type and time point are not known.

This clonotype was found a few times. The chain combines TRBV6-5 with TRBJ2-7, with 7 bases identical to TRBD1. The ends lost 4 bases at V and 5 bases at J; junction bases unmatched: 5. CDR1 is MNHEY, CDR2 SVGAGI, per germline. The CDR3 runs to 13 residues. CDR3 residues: CASSLNRGHEQYV. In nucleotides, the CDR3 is TGTGCCAGCAGTTTGAACAGGGGACACGAGCAGTACGTC.

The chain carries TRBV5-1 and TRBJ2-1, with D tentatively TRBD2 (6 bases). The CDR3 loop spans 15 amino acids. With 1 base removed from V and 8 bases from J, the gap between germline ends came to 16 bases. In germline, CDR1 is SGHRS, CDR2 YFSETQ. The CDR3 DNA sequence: TGCGCCAGCAGCTTGTGGTCAGGGAGGATGGATGAGCAGTTCTTC. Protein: CASSLWSGRMDEQFF.

This CDR3 is CASVRGIPSYEQYF. The DNA for the CDR3 is TGTGCCAGCGTTAGGGGTATTCCCTCCTACGAGCAGTACTTC. The chain uses TRBV7-8 and TRBJ2-7, with D tentatively TRBD1 (5 bases). From germline, CDR1 is SGHVS and CDR2 FQNEAQ. The CDR3 loop spans 14 amino acids. Deletions cut 8 bases from V and 0 bases from J, with 14 bases between.

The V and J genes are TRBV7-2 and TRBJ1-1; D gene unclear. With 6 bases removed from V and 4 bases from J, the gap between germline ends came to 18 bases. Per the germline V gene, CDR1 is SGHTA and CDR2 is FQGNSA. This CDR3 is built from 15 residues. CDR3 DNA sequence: TGTGCCAGCAGATCGGCGTATAGCTCGGTCACTGAAGCTTTCTTT. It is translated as CASRSAYSSVTEAFF.

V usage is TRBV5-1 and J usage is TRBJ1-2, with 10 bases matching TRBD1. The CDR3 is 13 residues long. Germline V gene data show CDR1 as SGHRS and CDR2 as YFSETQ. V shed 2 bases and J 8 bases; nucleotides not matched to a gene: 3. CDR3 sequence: CASSFDRGQGYTF. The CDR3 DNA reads TGCGCCAGCAGCTTCGACAGGGGGCAAGGCTACACCTTC.

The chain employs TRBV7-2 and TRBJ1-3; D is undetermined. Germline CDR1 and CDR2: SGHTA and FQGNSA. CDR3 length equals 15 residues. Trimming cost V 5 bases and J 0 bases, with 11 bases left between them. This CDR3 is CASSVLRSSGNTIYF. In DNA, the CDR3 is TGTGCCAGCAGCGTACTGCGAAGCTCTGGAAACACCATATATTTT. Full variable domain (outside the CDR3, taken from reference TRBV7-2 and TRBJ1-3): GAGVSQSPSNKVTEKGKDVELRCDPISGHTALYWYRQSLGQGLEFLIYFQGNSAPDKSGLPSDRFSAERTGGSVSTLTIQRTQQEDSAVYLCASSVLRSSGNTIYFGEGSWLTVV.

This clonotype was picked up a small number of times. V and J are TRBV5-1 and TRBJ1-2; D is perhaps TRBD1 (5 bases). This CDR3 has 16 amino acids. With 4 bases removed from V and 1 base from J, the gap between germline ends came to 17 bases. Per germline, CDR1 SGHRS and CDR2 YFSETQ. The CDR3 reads CASSLGPSADNYGYTF. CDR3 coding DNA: TGCGCCAGCAGCCTGGGGCCCTCGGCGGATAACTATGGCTACACCTTC.

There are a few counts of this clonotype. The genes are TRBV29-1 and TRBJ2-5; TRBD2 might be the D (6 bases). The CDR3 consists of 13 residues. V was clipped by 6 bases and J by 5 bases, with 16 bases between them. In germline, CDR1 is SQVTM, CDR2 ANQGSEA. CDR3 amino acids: CSVGGGLRETQYF. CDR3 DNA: TGCAGCGTGGGCGGAGGGCTTCGGGAGACCCAGTACTTC.

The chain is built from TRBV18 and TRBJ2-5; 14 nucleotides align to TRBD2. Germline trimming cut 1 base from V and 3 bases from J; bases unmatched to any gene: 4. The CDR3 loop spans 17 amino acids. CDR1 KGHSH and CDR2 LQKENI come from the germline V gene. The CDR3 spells CASSPLKTSGGEETQYF. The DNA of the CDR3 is TGTGCCAGCTCACCACTGAAGACTAGCGGGGGGGAAGAGACCCAGTACTTC. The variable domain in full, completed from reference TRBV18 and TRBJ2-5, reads NAGVMQNPRHLVRRRGQEARLRCSPMKGHSHVYWYRQLPEEGLKFMVYLQKENIIDESGMPKERFSAEFPKEGPSILRIQQVVRGDSAAYFCASSPLKTSGGEETQYFGPGTRLLVL.

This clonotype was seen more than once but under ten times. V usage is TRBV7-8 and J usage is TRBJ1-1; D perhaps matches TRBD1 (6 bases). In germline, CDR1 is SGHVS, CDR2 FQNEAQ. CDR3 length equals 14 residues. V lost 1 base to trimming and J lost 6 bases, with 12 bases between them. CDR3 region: CASSLDRARAEAFF. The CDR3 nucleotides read TGTGCCAGCAGCTTAGACAGGGCTAGGGCTGAAGCTTTCTTT.

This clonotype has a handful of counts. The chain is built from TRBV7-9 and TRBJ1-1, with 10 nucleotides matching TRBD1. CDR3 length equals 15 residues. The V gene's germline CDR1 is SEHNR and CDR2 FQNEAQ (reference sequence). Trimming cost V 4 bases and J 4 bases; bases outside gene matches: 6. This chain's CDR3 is CASSSRGTGATEAFF. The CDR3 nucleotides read TGTGCCAGCAGCTCAAGGGGGACAGGGGCCACTGAAGCTTTCTTT.

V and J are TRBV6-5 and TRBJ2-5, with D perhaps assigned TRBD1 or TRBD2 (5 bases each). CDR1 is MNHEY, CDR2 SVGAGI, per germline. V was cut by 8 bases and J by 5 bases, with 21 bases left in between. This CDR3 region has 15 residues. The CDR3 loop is CASSGADGSAETQYF. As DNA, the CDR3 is TGTGCCAGCTCCGGGGCAGATGGTTCTGCGGAGACCCAGTACTTC.